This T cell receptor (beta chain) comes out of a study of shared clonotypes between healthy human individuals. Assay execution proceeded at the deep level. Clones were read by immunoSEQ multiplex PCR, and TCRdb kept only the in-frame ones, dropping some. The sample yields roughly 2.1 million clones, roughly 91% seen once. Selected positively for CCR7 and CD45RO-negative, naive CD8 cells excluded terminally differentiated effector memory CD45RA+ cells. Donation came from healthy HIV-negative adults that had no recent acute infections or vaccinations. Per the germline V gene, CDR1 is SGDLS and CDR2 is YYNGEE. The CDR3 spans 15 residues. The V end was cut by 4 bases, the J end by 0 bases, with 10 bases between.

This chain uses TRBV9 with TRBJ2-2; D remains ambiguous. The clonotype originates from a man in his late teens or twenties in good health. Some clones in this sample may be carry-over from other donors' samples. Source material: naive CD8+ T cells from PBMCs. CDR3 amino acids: CASSFQTANTGELFF. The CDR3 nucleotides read TGTGCCAGCAGCTTCCAGACGGCGAACACCGGGGAGCTGTTTTTT.